The 15 T cell receptor beta chains reported below all come from one sample, sequenced in a study of cytomegalovirus exposure and HLA in healthy donors. The PCR employed 60 Vbeta primers together with 13 Jbeta primers. Produced via immunoSEQ multiplex PCR; TCRdb's table is partial and in-frame only. Among about 150,000 clones, about 75% were seen once, and the ten largest hold 1.2% to 1.5%. The source material was PBMCs. The receptors originated from a man younger than 35 in good health and CMV-seronegative.

A few counts support this clone. Other DNA sequences of this sample code for an identical CDR3. Here the CDR3 DNA reads TGCGCCAGCAGCCAAGAGGGTGGGAGTGGGGCCAACGTCCTGACTTTC. Protein product: CASSQEGGSGANVLTF. The rearrangement links TRBV4-1 to TRBJ2-6; perhaps TRBD2 as D (5 bases). The CDR3 totals 16 residues. Looked up from germline, CDR1 is MGHRA and CDR2 is YSYEKL. V lost 0 bases, J lost 3 bases, and 9 bases lay in between.

The gene calls are TRBV27 and TRBJ1-4; possible D gene TRBD1, 5 bases. The CDR3 contains 14 residues. V dropped 5 bases and J dropped 6 bases, with 13 bases sitting between them. Germline V gives CDR1 MNHEY, CDR2 SMNVEV (reference sequence). The CDR3: CASSPRTGDEKLFF. The CDR3 DNA reads as TGTGCCAGCAGTCCTCGAACAGGAGATGAAAAACTGTTTTTT.

The rearrangement joins TRBV11-2 to TRBJ1-5; weak D call: TRBD1 (5 bases). CDR3 size: 15 residues. V shed 2 bases and J shed 1 base, with 9 bases lying between them. Germline V gene lookup returns CDR1 SGHAT and CDR2 FQNNGV. The CDR3 protein is CASSLLPGSNQPQHF. CDR3 DNA sequence: TGTGCCAGCAGCTTACTGCCAGGGAGCAATCAGCCCCAGCATTTT.

This clone counts as medium-sized. V gene TRBV30 combines with J gene TRBJ1-1; a weak D match, TRBD1 (5 bases). The CDR3 contains 13 residues. CDR1 is GTSNPN, CDR2 SVGIG, per germline (reference sequence). V lost 5 bases, J lost 11 bases, and 21 bases lay in between. CDR3 DNA: TGTGCCTGGGCCGGGGCGGGACCTCAGGCGGCTTTCTTT. This sequence encodes CAWAGAGPQAAFF.

This rearrangement joins TRBV11-2 to TRBJ1-2; D perhaps matches TRBD1 (5 bases). Trimming took off 4 bases at V and 5 bases at J, with 17 bases between the two ends. CDR1 is SGHAT and CDR2 is FQNNGV in the germline V gene. The CDR3 is 15 residues long. This CDR3 reads CASSSPRRGGYGYTF. In DNA form, the CDR3 reads TGTGCCAGCAGCTCCCCGAGGCGGGGCGGTTATGGCTACACCTTC.

V and J are TRBV5-3 and TRBJ2-7, with D possibly TRBD1 on 6 matching bases. TRBV5-3 is classed as an ORF, of uncertain function. This CDR3 has 15 amino acids. V dropped 1 base and J dropped 2 bases, with 13 bases sitting between them. DNA for the CDR3: TGTGCCAGAAGCTTGATTACAGGGCCAGCCTACGAGCAGTACTTC. Its translation is CARSLITGPAYEQYF.

The chain uses TRBV19 and TRBJ2-1; no definite D call. Trimming cost V 9 bases and J 0 bases, with 15 bases left between them. Germline V gene lookup returns CDR1 LNHDA and CDR2 SQIVND (reference sequence). The CDR3 totals 15 residues. The CDR3 DNA reads TGTGCCAGCCGTCCCGGGTTAGGCTCCTACAATGAGCAGTTCTTC. Translated, it gives CASRPGLGSYNEQFF.

This clone was counted a few times. The chain uses TRBV7-8 and TRBJ2-7, with D perhaps matching TRBD1 (6 bases). V was clipped by 5 bases and J by 2 bases, with 16 bases between them. This CDR3 contains 15 residues. Looked up from germline, CDR1 is SGHVS and CDR2 is FQNEAQ. CDR3 amino acids: CASSRARDKPYEQYF. CDR3 nucleotides: TGTGCCAGCAGCCGCGCACGGGACAAGCCCTACGAGCAGTACTTC.

The chain carries TRBV4-1 and TRBJ1-4, with unresolved D. Trimming took off 3 bases at V and 5 bases at J, with 13 bases between the two ends. This CDR3 region has 15 residues. The germline V gene has CDR1 MGHRA and CDR2 YSYEKL. CDR3 sequence reads: CASSHPPSGNEKLFF. The CDR3 DNA sequence: TGCGCCAGCAGCCACCCTCCCTCCGGGAATGAAAAACTGTTTTTT.

The chain combines TRBV7-9 with TRBJ2-6; a possible D gene is TRBD1 (6 bases). The CDR3 is 14 amino acids. Germline loops: CDR1 SEHNR, CDR2 FQNEAQ (reference sequence). Trimming took 11 bases from V and 1 from J, leaving 12 bases between them. In nucleotides, the CDR3 is TGTGCCCGAGACACAGGGTCTGGGGCCAACGTCCTGACTTTC. This translates into CARDTGSGANVLTF.

The count of this clone is one. This chain links TRBV5-6 with TRBJ1-4; D is uncertain. The germline CDR1 and CDR2 sequences are SGHDT and YYEEEE. This CDR3 has 13 residues. The ends were cut back, 1 base at V and 6 bases at J, with 7 bases in the middle. The CDR3 sequence is CASSLLGDEKLFF. Here the CDR3 DNA reads TGTGCCAGCAGCTTGTTAGGAGATGAAAAACTGTTTTTT.

V usage is TRBV6-5 and J usage is TRBJ1-5, with D maybe TRBD1 (5 bases). The germline V and J ends were trimmed by 6 bases and 0 bases, with 9 bases remaining between them. The CDR3 totals 14 residues. CDR1 is MNHEY, CDR2 SVGAGI, per germline. CDR3: CASRRGNSNQPQHF. DNA for the CDR3: TGTGCCAGCAGACGGGGGAATAGCAATCAGCCCCAGCATTTT.

The chain has TRBV5-6 and TRBJ2-7; no clear D gene. Germline values: CDR1 SGHDT, CDR2 YYEEEE. Trimming pared 4 bases from V and 6 bases from J, leaving 11 bases between. The CDR3 is 12 amino acids. In nucleotides, the CDR3 is TGTGCCAGCAGCATGGGCACGGGCGAGCAGTACTTC. Encoded protein: CASSMGTGEQYF.

The chain employs TRBV7-2 and TRBJ1-2, with 8 bases that match TRBD1. V was clipped by 7 bases and J by 8 bases; unmatched bases: 15. This CDR3 region has 15 residues. Per germline, CDR1 SGHTA and CDR2 FQGNSA. CDR3 sequence (DNA): TGTGCCAGCACCTTGGCCGGGACAGGAGCCAACGGCTACACCTTC. It codes for CASTLAGTGANGYTF.

This sequence joins TRBV9 and TRBJ2-1, with 8 nucleotides matching TRBD2. CDR3 length: 15 amino acids. Unmatched junction bases numbered 6, after V lost 3 bases and J lost 4 bases. CDR1 SGDLS and CDR2 YYNGEE come from the germline V gene. The CDR3, as DNA: TGTGCCAGCAGCGCCCTAACTAGCGGATACAATGAGCAGTTCTTC. This translates into CASSALTSGYNEQFF.